A selection of T cell receptor beta chains follows, all from one sample in a study of T cells in tumors after PD-1 blockade. Profiling relied on immunoSEQ multiplex PCR, and the TCRdb table lists in-frame clones only, not all of them. The sample has around 13,000 clones; roughly 60% are singletons. The sample here was tumor tissue, taken before anti-PD-1 treatment. These receptors were collected from a human donor with cutaneous squamous cell carcinoma. Both conserved end residues are trimmed from each CDR3. A clone size is listed for some rows: how often the clone was seen (once, few, many), or a class if it is expanded.

j_gene: TRBJ2-3; v_gene: TRBV19; abundance: -; CDR3aa: ASSVAGGRTDTQY
j_gene: TRBJ1-6; v_gene: TRBV2; abundance: once; CDR3aa: ASSRDRGSSPLH
j_gene: TRBJ2-1; v_gene: TRBV7-9; abundance: -; CDR3aa: ASSYLWDEQF
j_gene: TRBJ2-1; v_gene: TRBV4-3; abundance: -; CDR3aa: ASSQDQVRAVNEQF
j_gene: TRBJ2-7; v_gene: TRBV19; abundance: -; CDR3aa: ASSGRNLYEQY
j_gene: TRBJ2-1; v_gene: TRBV28; abundance: once; CDR3aa: ASSRSSGDGYNEQF
j_gene: TRBJ2-7; v_gene: TRBV6-1; abundance: -; CDR3aa: ASSEKSAGQGMGRRGEQY
j_gene: TRBJ2-1; v_gene: TRBV7-3; abundance: once; CDR3aa: ASSPDRDSYNEQF
j_gene: TRBJ2-7; v_gene: TRBV5-1; abundance: once; CDR3aa: ASSLAGWEQY
j_gene: TRBJ2-2; v_gene: TRBV18; abundance: few; CDR3aa: ASSPPRSGPNTGELF
j_gene: TRBJ2-5; v_gene: TRBV7-9; abundance: -; CDR3aa: ASSQGGVGETQY
j_gene: TRBJ1-6; v_gene: TRBV5-1; abundance: medium-sized; CDR3aa: ASSPAGMRSNSPLH
j_gene: TRBJ2-6; v_gene: TRBV5-1; abundance: -; CDR3aa: ASTPGGSVSGANVLT
j_gene: TRBJ2-5; v_gene: TRBV2; abundance: -; CDR3aa: ASTPLWVGKTQY